The following is a T cell receptor (beta chain) sequence with its context. The data were obtained in a study of blood T cell repertoires in COVID-19. As for the study in general: The cDNA or gDNA used as material had been derived from T cells, B-cell-depleted T cells, or PBMCs.

Germline V gene data show CDR1 as SNHLY and CDR2 as FYNNEI. The V segment lost 3 bases and the J segment 13 bases; nucleotides outside the gene matches: 5. The CDR3 covers 13 residues. The protocol was immunoSEQ multiplex PCR, while the TCRdb copy is restricted to in-frame clones and leaves out a portion. Of roughly 70,000 clones listed, approximately 90% were seen once; the top ten hold 6% to 8%. Sequenced material: peripheral blood. The TCR was taken from a woman of 80 years or more with active COVID-19. V is TRBV2 and J is TRBJ2-1, with 11 positions matching TRBD2. The CDR3 here is CASSDGTSGDQFF. The DNA of the CDR3 is TGTGCCAGCAGTGACGGGACTAGCGGAGACCAGTTCTTC. The full variable domain, completed using reference TRBV2 and TRBJ2-1, is EPEVTQTPSHQVTQMGQEVILRCVPISNHLYFYWYRQILGQKVEFLVSFYNNEISEKSEIFDDQFSVERPDGSNFTLKIRSTKLEDSAMYFCASSDGTSGDQFFGPGTRLTVL.